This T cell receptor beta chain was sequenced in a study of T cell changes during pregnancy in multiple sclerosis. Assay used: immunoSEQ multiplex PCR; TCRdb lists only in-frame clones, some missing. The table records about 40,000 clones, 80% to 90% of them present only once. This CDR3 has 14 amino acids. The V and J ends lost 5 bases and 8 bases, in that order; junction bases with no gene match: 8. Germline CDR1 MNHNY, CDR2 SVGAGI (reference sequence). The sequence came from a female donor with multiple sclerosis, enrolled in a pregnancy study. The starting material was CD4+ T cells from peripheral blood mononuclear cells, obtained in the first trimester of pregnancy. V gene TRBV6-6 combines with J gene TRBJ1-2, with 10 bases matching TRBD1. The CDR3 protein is CASSRTRDRGGYTF. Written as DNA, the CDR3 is TGTGCCAGCAGTCGTACCCGGGACAGGGGAGGCTACACCTTC.